These 26 T cell receptor beta chains came from one sample sequenced in a study of PD-1 blockade in mismatch repair-deficient tumors. Using immunoSEQ multiplex PCR, the repertoire was profiled, and TCRdb retains in-frame clones only, with some absent. The sample carries approximately 51,000 clones, roughly 80% recorded once. Sequenced material: peripheral blood, taken roughly 21 weeks after starting pembrolizumab. These TCRs come from an adult with mismatch repair-deficient cancer.

This chain joins TRBV4-3 and TRBJ1-3; tentatively, D is TRBD1 (6 bases). V gave up 3 bases and J gave up 0 bases, with 6 bases separating them. The length of the CDR3 is 14 residues. Per germline, CDR1 LGHNA and CDR2 YSLEER. This chain's CDR3 is CASSQDSSGNTIYF. In DNA, the CDR3 is TGCGCCAGCAGCCAGGACAGCTCTGGAAACACCATATATTTT.

This chain links TRBV9 with TRBJ2-1, with D perhaps being TRBD1 or TRBD2 (5 bases each). From germline, CDR1 is SGDLS and CDR2 YYNGEE. There are 16 residues in the CDR3. Trimming took 3 bases from V and 9 from J, leaving 22 bases between them. The CDR3 bases are TGTGCCAGCAGCGCTCAGGCCTCTGGGACGATGAGTGAGCAGTTCTTC. Translated: CASSAQASGTMSEQFF.

The chain carries TRBV6-1 and TRBJ1-3; D is unresolved. The V gene's germline CDR1 is MNHNS and CDR2 SASEGT. V lost 7 bases and J 0 bases, leaving 7 bases between the germline ends. CDR3 length: 13 amino acids. CDR3 in amino acids: CASMMDSGNTIYF. CDR3 DNA: TGTGCCAGCATGATGGACTCTGGAAACACCATATATTTT.

Here the CDR3 reads CAIWGATLWDGNTIYF. CDR3 coding DNA: TGTGCCATCTGGGGAGCCACTCTCTGGGATGGAAACACCATATATTTT. V and J are TRBV19 and TRBJ1-3; D call uncertain. V lost 10 bases to trimming and J lost 3 bases, with 22 bases between them. The CDR3 is made up of 16 amino acids. Germline-derived CDR1 and CDR2 are LNHDA and SQIVND (reference sequence).

CDR3 DNA sequence: TGCGCCAGCAGCTTGATACTTAGCACAGATACGCAGTATTTT. Protein: CASSLILSTDTQYF. This chain uses TRBV5-1 with TRBJ2-3, with no clear D. Germline CDR1 is SGHRS and CDR2 is YFSETQ. The germline V and J ends were trimmed by 1 base and 0 bases, with 6 bases remaining between them. The length of the CDR3 is 14 residues.

The chain carries TRBV5-1 and TRBJ2-3; no firm D call. The germline gives CDR1 SGHRS, CDR2 YFSETQ. Trimming removed 7 bases from V and 2 bases from J, with 20 bases in between. The CDR3 extends over 16 amino acids. DNA for the CDR3: TGCGCCAGCGGTCCCACAGCGAGCGCTGACACAGATACGCAGTATTTT. It specifies CASGPTASADTDTQYF.

The rearrangement uses TRBV10-3 and TRBJ2-1; the match to TRBD2 covers 11 bases. V trimming: 2 bases; J trimming: 1 base; junction bases outside the gene matches: 4. Germline loops: CDR1 ENHRY, CDR2 SYGVKD. The CDR3 sequence is 17 residues long. The CDR3 here is CAISEERLAGSYNEQFF. The DNA for the CDR3 is TGTGCCATCAGTGAGGAAAGACTAGCGGGATCCTACAATGAGCAGTTCTTC.

V is TRBV7-2 and J is TRBJ2-7; 7 nucleotides agree with TRBD2. Germline-derived CDR1 and CDR2 are SGHTA and FQGNSA. The CDR3 sequence is 16 residues long. V gave up 1 base and J gave up 4 bases; unmatched junction bases: 10. Here the CDR3 DNA reads TGTGCCAGCAGCTTAGATCGGGCAGCGGGGAGTTACGAGCAGTACTTC. This codes for CASSLDRAAGSYEQYF.

This clone was observed a handful of times. This rearrangement joins TRBV2 to TRBJ2-2; unclear D gene. CDR1 is SNHLY, CDR2 FYNNEI, per germline. The V and J ends lost 7 bases and 1 base respectively, with 10 bases between them. The CDR3 extends over 14 amino acids. Here the CDR3 reads CASNPDRNTGELFF. The CDR3 nucleotides read TGTGCCAGCAACCCGGACCGGAACACCGGGGAGCTGTTTTTT.

The chain joins TRBV20-1 to TRBJ2-1; the D gene is possibly TRBD2 (6 bases). CDR1 is DFQATT, CDR2 SNEGSKA, per germline (reference sequence). CDR3 size: 11 residues. V was shortened by 2 bases and J by 9 bases, with 8 bases between the two germline ends. CDR3 protein: CSARSGVEQFF. The CDR3 DNA is TGCAGTGCTAGATCGGGGGTTGAGCAGTTCTTC.

This chain links TRBV5-1 with TRBJ2-7; TRBD1 matches 7 bases. The CDR3 extends over 14 amino acids. Looked up from germline, CDR1 is SGHRS and CDR2 is YFSETQ. V gave up 5 bases and J gave up 5 bases; unmatched junction bases: 10. CDR3 amino acids: CASSRQGQFNEQYF. CDR3 sequence (DNA): TGCGCCAGCAGTAGACAGGGTCAATTCAACGAGCAGTACTTC.

This chain uses TRBV19 with TRBJ2-7; possibly TRBD1 for D (6 bases). This CDR3 is built from 15 residues. CDR1 is LNHDA, CDR2 SQIVND, per germline (reference sequence). V lost 4 bases, J lost 7 bases, and 20 bases lay in between. CDR3 in amino acids: CASSKPRQALGEQYF. In DNA form, the CDR3 reads TGTGCCAGTAGTAAGCCGAGACAGGCGTTAGGTGAGCAGTACTTC.

This chain joins TRBV4-1 and TRBJ1-5; D is perhaps TRBD1 (6 bases). The ends were cut back, 4 bases at V and 7 bases at J, with 17 bases in the middle. The CDR3 is made up of 15 amino acids. Looked up from germline, CDR1 is MGHRA and CDR2 is YSYEKL. The CDR3: CASSPWEGGGQPQHF. CDR3 DNA sequence: TGCGCCAGCAGCCCCTGGGAGGGGGGAGGCCAGCCCCAGCATTTT.

This clone was observed a few times. The chain recombines TRBV7-9 with TRBJ1-2; no clear D. Trimming removed 1 base at V and 6 bases at J, with 6 bases between. Germline CDR1 reads SEHNR; CDR2 reads FQNEAQ (reference sequence). The CDR3 length is 12 residues. CDR3 region: CASSLGGDGYTF. The DNA for the CDR3 is TGTGCCAGCAGCTTAGGCGGTGATGGCTACACCTTC.

V usage is TRBV11-3 and J usage is TRBJ2-1; 7 bases match TRBD2. The CDR3 runs to 16 residues. CDR1 is SGHNT and CDR2 is YENEEA in the germline V gene. The V gene end was trimmed by 3 bases and the J gene end by 3 bases; junction bases not matched to a gene: 8. CDR3 DNA sequence: TGTGCCAGCAGCTTGGCGGGGACTACGATCTACAATGAGCAGTTCTTC. Protein product: CASSLAGTTIYNEQFF.

The chain carries TRBV5-1 and TRBJ2-6; 13 nucleotides line up with TRBD2. With V trimmed by 2 bases and J by 4 bases, 6 bases remained unmatched. The CDR3 is 18 amino acids. Germline lookup yields CDR1 SGHRS and CDR2 YFSETQ. DNA of the CDR3: TGCGCCAGCAGCTTAACTAGCGGGAGGGCCGCAGGGGCCAACGTCCTGACTTTC. This encodes CASSLTSGRAAGANVLTF.

This clone was found a few times. The rearrangement uses TRBV9 and TRBJ2-7; the D is unclear. CDR1 SGDLS and CDR2 YYNGEE come from the germline V gene. Trimming left V 4 bases short and J 2 bases short, with 13 bases between. The CDR3 has 14 amino acids. In nucleotides, the CDR3 is TGTGCCAGCAGCCCACGCCTCTTAACCTACGAGCAGTACTTC. It codes for CASSPRLLTYEQYF.

The CDR3 DNA reads as TGTGCCAGCAGCCATAGACTAGCGGGTTTCGGTGAGCAGTACTTC. This codes for CASSHRLAGFGEQYF. This chain connects TRBV13 to TRBJ2-7, with TRBD2 matching 10 bases. Germline CDR1 is PRHDT and CDR2 is FYEKMQ (reference sequence). Trimming cost V 5 bases and J 7 bases; bases outside gene matches: 11. The CDR3 length is 15 residues.

The J gene is TRBJ2-3, the V gene TRBV11-2; D gene uncertain. V lost 1 base and J 1 base, leaving 12 bases between the germline ends. CDR3 length: 16 amino acids. Per germline, CDR1 SGHAT and CDR2 FQNNGV. This CDR3 reads CASSLAGSGGTDTQYF. Here the CDR3 DNA reads TGTGCCAGCAGCTTAGCTGGCTCTGGGGGCACAGATACGCAGTATTTT.

The chain employs TRBV6-1 and TRBJ2-7; maybe TRBD1 (6 bases). Trimming left V 7 bases short and J 6 bases short, with 10 bases between. The CDR3 covers 11 residues. In germline, CDR1 is MNHNS, CDR2 SASEGT. The CDR3 protein is CASIGQSEQYF. The CDR3 DNA sequence: TGTGCCAGCATCGGACAGAGCGAGCAGTACTTC.

CDR3 sequence: CASRDRQETQYF. The DNA of the CDR3 is TGTGCCAGCAGGGACAGGCAAGAGACCCAGTACTTC. The chain links TRBV25-1 to TRBJ2-5, with TRBD1 identical over 7 bases. CDR3 length: 12 residues. V was pared by 6 bases and J by 2 bases, with 0 bases of the junction left unmatched. The V gene's germline CDR1 is MGHDK and CDR2 SYGVNS.

This chain links TRBV27 with TRBJ1-5; 9 nucleotides line up with TRBD1. This CDR3 region has 14 residues. V lost 5 bases and J lost 6; bases outside the gene matches: 5. Germline CDR1 and CDR2: MNHEY and SMNVEV (reference sequence). CDR3 DNA sequence: TGTGCCAGCAGTCCGGGACAGGGTGGTCAGCCCCAGCATTTT. It is translated as CASSPGQGGQPQHF.

The V call is TRBV7-9, the J call TRBJ2-3; D is unclear. This CDR3 has 11 amino acids. Germline CDR1 and CDR2: SEHNR and FQNEAQ (reference sequence). The V gene lost 8 bases and the J gene lost 4 bases, with 7 bases spanning the gap. As DNA, the CDR3 is TGTGCCAGCCCTGAATCAGATACGCAGTATTTT. This gives the protein CASPESDTQYF.

The rearrangement joins TRBV25-1 to TRBJ2-2, with a weak D call TRBD1 (6 bases). The germline V gene has CDR1 MGHDK and CDR2 SYGVNS. This CDR3 is 12 amino acids long. Trimming took 4 bases from V and 7 from J, leaving 7 bases between them. This CDR3 is CASSAGVGELFF. CDR3 bases: TGTGCCAGCAGTGCAGGGGTCGGGGAGCTGTTTTTT.

CDR3 sequence reads: CASSIRASSSYNEQFF. The CDR3 DNA reads as TGCGCCAGCAGCATAAGAGCCTCGAGCTCCTACAATGAGCAGTTCTTC. The V and J genes are TRBV5-1 and TRBJ2-1; D unresolved. There are 16 residues in the CDR3. Germline values: CDR1 SGHRS, CDR2 YFSETQ. Trimming took off 4 bases at V and 0 bases at J, with 14 bases between the two ends.

This clone showed up just a few times. The chain is built from TRBV19 and TRBJ1-2; the match to TRBD1 covers 7 bases. Per the germline V gene, CDR1 is LNHDA and CDR2 is SQIVND (reference sequence). The trim removed 8 bases at V and 4 bases at J, leaving 7 bases unmatched. The CDR3 runs 13 residues. The CDR3 here is CASSQGSRYGYTF. The CDR3 DNA sequence: TGTGCCAGTTCACAGGGGTCGCGCTATGGCTACACCTTC.